The 11 T cell receptor beta chains presented below share a single source sample, sequenced in a study of T cells in Graves' hyperthyroidism and ophthalmopathy. RNA transcripts served as the template for amplifying TCR beta CDR3 regions. HTBI primers were the set used in a first-round RT-PCR of the TCR CDR3. TCRdb itself ran the multiplex PCR reads through MiXCR, one entry per CDR3 protein. The data show approximately 510,000 distinct CDR3 sequences, with roughly 20% seen just once and around 27% held by the top ten. The sample was blood. The receptors come from a man aged 18-30 years with Graves' hyperthyroidism.

This clonotype was observed many times. The chain has TRBV9 and TRBJ2-7; D is ambiguous. Trimming removed 0 bases from V and 2 bases from J, with 9 bases in between. The CDR3 length is 14 residues. Germline V gives CDR1 SGDLS, CDR2 YYNGEE. The CDR3 DNA follows: TGTGCCAGCAGCGTAGCGGACGGCCCCTACGAGCAGTACTTC. The encoded protein is CASSVADGPYEQYF. Filled out from reference TRBV9 and TRBJ2-7, the complete variable domain reads DSGVTQTPKHLITATGQRVTLRCSPRSGDLSVYWYQQSLDQGLQFLIQYYNGEERAKGNILERFSAQQFPDLHSELNLSSLELGDSALYFCASSVADGPYEQYFGPGTRLTVT.

This clonotype has a count of ten or more. The V and J genes are TRBV6-1 and TRBJ1-1, with D perhaps matching TRBD1 (5 bases). The CDR3 extends over 17 amino acids. V lost 3 bases to trimming and J lost 0 bases, with 17 bases between them. Per the germline V gene, CDR1 is MNHNS and CDR2 is SASEGT. CDR3 nucleotides: TGTGCCAGCAGTGATCCTAGAGGGGCAGCCTTGAACACTGAAGCTTTCTTT. It codes for CASSDPRGAALNTEAFF.

This clonotype has ten or more counts. The V call is TRBV12-3 or TRBV12-4, the J call TRBJ2-7; weak D call: TRBD1 (5 bases). The CDR3 is 17 residues long. V lost 1 base and J 5 bases, leaving 21 bases between the germline ends. The CDR3 region has the DNA TGTGCCAGCAGTTTAGGACCAGGGTCTGGGTTGGGCGACGAGCAGTACTTC. Translation gives CASSLGPGSGLGDEQYF.

This clonotype was recorded many times. This rearrangement joins TRBV19 to TRBJ1-2, with a weak D call TRBD1 (5 bases). The V end was cut by 2 bases, the J end by 8 bases, with 15 bases between. Germline V gene data show CDR1 as LNHDA and CDR2 as SQIVND (reference sequence). There are 14 residues in the CDR3. CDR3 coding DNA: TGTGCCAGTAGTATATCCGGGGGTCATATCGGCTACACCTTC. Protein sequence: CASSISGGHIGYTF.

The chain links TRBV6-5 to TRBJ1-2; TRBD1 matches at 9 bases. The CDR3 is made up of 13 amino acids. Germline V gene lookup returns CDR1 MNHEY and CDR2 SVGAGI. V shed 3 bases and J 9 bases; nucleotides not matched to a gene: 5. CDR3 region: CASSYGDRASYTF. The CDR3 region has the DNA TGTGCCAGCAGTTATGGGGACAGGGCAAGCTACACCTTC.

As concerns this clonotype: An end of the junction does not agree with germline; a read error may underlie this. J is TRBJ2-7 and V is TRBV29-1, with 12 bases aligning to TRBD1. The CDR3 sequence is 14 residues long. Germline CDR1 reads SQVTM; CDR2 reads ANQGSEA. The CDR3: CSVGGTGGSNEQYF. The CDR3 nucleotides are TGCAGCGTTGGTGGGACAGGGGGCTCCAACGAGCAGTACTTC.

Of note for this clonotype: A much larger clonotype is one base distant, so this may be a read error. Without the conserved terminal phenylalanine or tryptophan, this CDR3 likely stems from a read error. DNA of the CDR3: TGTGCCAGTAGTATGCTCAGTGAGGGATTCGGCGAGCAGTACTAC. Its protein product is CASSMLSEGFGEQYY. The chain carries TRBV19 and TRBJ2-7; possibly TRBD2 for D (5 bases). V shed 3 bases and J shed 6 bases, with 18 bases lying between them. Germline-derived CDR1 and CDR2 are LNHDA and SQIVND (reference sequence). The CDR3 extends over 15 amino acids.

In this sample, this clonotype turned up many times. The chain has TRBV6-1 and TRBJ2-7; 7 nucleotides match TRBD1. J gave up 3 bases and V 6 bases, and 5 bases lay outside the gene matches. The CDR3 sequence is 13 residues long. The germline V gene has CDR1 MNHNS and CDR2 SASEGT. The CDR3 bases are TGTGCCAGCAGCCGGGACAGAGACTACGAGCAGTACTTC. It specifies CASSRDRDYEQYF.

CDR3 bases: TGTGCCAGCAGCCTAATGGCTAGGGGGACTGAAGCTTTCTTT. It codes for CASSLMARGTEAFF. The chain combines TRBV28 with TRBJ1-1, with D tentatively TRBD1 (6 bases). Germline V gene sequence: CDR1 MDHEN, CDR2 SYDVKM. The V gene lost 6 bases and the J gene lost 5 bases, with 16 bases spanning the gap. This CDR3 has 14 amino acids.

This chain links TRBV11-2 with TRBJ1-2; TRBD1 matches 9 bases. CDR3 length equals 15 residues. The germline CDR1 and CDR2 sequences are SGHAT and FQNNGV. Trimming took 4 bases from V and 3 from J; bases not matched to a gene: 6. CDR3 amino acids: CASSSTRDRDYGYTF. CDR3 DNA: TGTGCCAGCAGCTCTACCCGGGACAGGGACTATGGCTACACCTTC.

This clonotype has just one count. This clone may be a read error of a much larger clone one base away. This sequence joins TRBV20-1 and TRBJ1-5, with 7 bases identical to TRBD1. This CDR3 has 15 amino acids. V shed 0 bases, J shed 6 bases, and the junction held 8 bases outside the gene matches. The germline V gene encodes CDR1 DFQATT and CDR2 SNEGSKA (reference sequence). The CDR3 loop is CSARDSDRATQPQHF. The CDR3 DNA reads as TGCAGTGCTAGAGATAGCGACAGGGCTACTCAGCCCCAGCATTTT.